The rows below give T cell receptor beta chains drawn from one sample of a study of blood T cell repertoires in COVID-19. Profiling relied on immunoSEQ multiplex PCR, and the TCRdb table lists in-frame clones only, not all of them. This table holds hundreds of thousands of clones, 70% to 90% found once. The specimen was PBMCs or T cells enriched from blood (not recorded which). Every receptor here comes from a woman between 45 and 60 years old in a cohort exposed to, infected with or recovered from COVID-19 (not recorded which). The CDR3 runs from the conserved cysteine through the conserved F or W. Clone size is given for some rows only: seen once, a few or many times, or a class if the clone is expanded.

v_call clone_size cdr3_aa
TRBV11-2 - CASSLAGWNTEAFF
TRBV19 - CASSSHRGPQHF
TRBV3-1/TRBV3-2 - CASTKGQAGYEQYF
TRBV7-3 - CASSPRDRLKSGANVLTF
TRBV5-1 - CASSSTGGANEQFF
TRBV2 - CASSEGGGPGFWETQYF
TRBV19 - CASSNTGGPGDTQYF
TRBV7-2 - CASSLGQTLNTEAFF
TRBV7-2 once CASSLDRGLYGYTF
TRBV6-5 - CASTGVSSTDTQYF
TRBV7-6 once CASSLGDYSNQPQHF
TRBV18 - CASSPRGSAFSGNTIYF
TRBV20-1 - CSARDYETQYF
TRBV11-3 few CASSLYGDRGTEAFF
TRBV6-5 - CASTIGQGVSPLHF
TRBV4-1 - CASSQADGGFAEAFF